What follows are 26 T cell receptor beta chains derived from one specimen sequenced in a study of cytotoxic CD8 clonotypes in ibrutinib-treated CLL (dated by TCRdb to the early 2020s). The library was built by means of the immunoSEQ multiplex PCR assay. Held by TCRdb, this immuneACCESS table contains in-frame sequences only and omits some clones. Under half of the omission traces to an unresolved V gene where checked; the cause of the rest is unknown. This sample gives roughly 170,000 clones in total; 70% to 85% of them show up just once. The ten largest clones take up less than 6% of the sample. The sample's time point label, decoded: approximately 25 months on ibrutinib. This material consisted of PBMCs, taken after 24 months of ibrutinib treatment. The receptors shown here come from a human donor with chronic lymphocytic leukemia.

This chain connects TRBV7-9 to TRBJ2-3, with D unresolved. Per germline, CDR1 SEHNR and CDR2 FQNEAQ (reference sequence). Trimming took off 1 base at V and 5 bases at J, with 10 bases between the two ends. This CDR3 has 14 residues. The CDR3 region is CASSLVSFRDTQYF. CDR3 DNA: TGTGCCAGCAGCTTAGTTTCCTTCCGAGATACGCAGTATTTT.

This chain links TRBV20-1 with TRBJ2-7; 7 positions match TRBD1. With V trimmed by 4 bases and J by 6 bases, 3 bases remained unmatched. The germline V gene encodes CDR1 DFQATT and CDR2 SNEGSKA (reference sequence). This CDR3 has 11 amino acids. The CDR3 here is CSATTGVEQYF. The CDR3 nucleotides are TGCAGTGCTACTACAGGGGTCGAGCAGTACTTC.

The chain is built from TRBV5-1 and TRBJ2-5; the D gene is possibly TRBD2 (6 bases). V was trimmed by 6 bases and J by 5 bases, leaving 14 bases between them. Per germline, CDR1 SGHRS and CDR2 YFSETQ. This CDR3 contains 13 residues. The CDR3 nucleotides read TGCGCCAGCACGGAGGGTGTAAGGGAGACCCAGTACTTC. It encodes CASTEGVRETQYF.

V usage is TRBV7-3 and J usage is TRBJ1-3; D ambiguous. Trimming removed 5 bases from V and 8 bases from J, with 10 bases in between. The CDR3 is 12 amino acids. CDR1 is SGHTA and CDR2 is FQGTGA in the germline V gene. The CDR3 is CASSRSKDTIYF. Here the CDR3 DNA reads TGTGCCAGCAGCCGCTCAAAGGACACCATATATTTT. The full variable domain, in which reference TRBV7-3 and TRBJ1-3 provide the parts outside the CDR3, is GAGVSQTPSNKVTEKGKYVELRCDPISGHTALYWYRQSLGQGPEFLIYFQGTGAADDSGLPNDRFFAVRPEGSVSTLKIQRTERGDSAVYLCASSRSKDTIYFGEGSWLTVV.

This clone is a singleton in its sample. The J gene is TRBJ2-1, the V gene TRBV4-1, with unresolved D. Looked up from germline, CDR1 is MGHRA and CDR2 is YSYEKL. V gave up 0 bases and J gave up 0 bases, with 12 bases separating them. CDR3 length: 17 residues. The CDR3 DNA sequence: TGCGCCAGCAGCCAAGACCGGGCGCGGAGCTCCTACAATGAGCAGTTCTTC. The encoded protein is CASSQDRARSSYNEQFF.

The chain employs TRBV18 and TRBJ1-3; D is uncertain. V was cut by 3 bases and J by 6 bases, with 12 bases left in between. Germline V gives CDR1 KGHSH, CDR2 LQKENI. The length of the CDR3 is 14 residues. CDR3 sequence (DNA): TGTGCCAGCTCACCGGACCTTATGGTAAACACCATATATTTT. It codes for CASSPDLMVNTIYF.

The chain combines TRBV11-3 with TRBJ2-5; 10 bases are shared with TRBD1. The CDR3 spans 12 residues. V gave up 11 bases and J gave up 6 bases; unmatched junction bases: 6. The germline gives CDR1 SGHNT, CDR2 YENEEA. The CDR3 DNA reads as TGTGCCTCCCAGGGACAGGGGCAGACCCAGTACTTC. It is translated as CASQGQGQTQYF.

J is TRBJ1-3 and V is TRBV5-1; D possibly corresponds to TRBD1 (6 bases). Germline V gene lookup returns CDR1 SGHRS and CDR2 YFSETQ. The V gene lost 0 bases and the J gene lost 0 bases, with 13 bases spanning the gap. The CDR3 loop spans 17 amino acids. In DNA form, the CDR3 reads TGCGCCAGCAGCTTGGAGGGGGTACCCCCCTCTGGAAACACCATATATTTT. It is translated as CASSLEGVPPSGNTIYF.

The rearrangement joins TRBV6-5 to TRBJ1-2; TRBD1 matches 8 bases. The CDR3 runs to 13 residues. Germline CDR1 is MNHEY and CDR2 is SVGAGI. J gave up 5 bases and V 5 bases, and 4 bases lay outside the gene matches. CDR3 DNA sequence: TGTGCCAGCAGTGCACAGGGGGTTTATGGCTACACCTTC. Its protein product is CASSAQGVYGYTF.

The chain employs TRBV6-1 and TRBJ2-3; no firm D call. In germline, CDR1 is MNHNS, CDR2 SASEGT. Trimming removed 0 bases at V and 5 bases at J, with 12 bases between. The CDR3 has 15 amino acids. The CDR3 bases are TGTGCCAGCAGTGAAGCGCCTGGCGGTGGAGATACGCAGTATTTT. This sequence encodes CASSEAPGGGDTQYF.

This chain joins TRBV6-5 and TRBJ1-2; tentative D call: TRBD1 (5 bases). The CDR3 covers 11 residues. V was shortened by 6 bases and J by 8 bases, with 10 bases between the two germline ends. The germline gives CDR1 MNHEY, CDR2 SVGAGI. In nucleotides, the CDR3 is TGTGCCAGCAGAGGGACTATCGGCTACACCTTC. Protein product: CASRGTIGYTF.

This clone was recorded once. The chain employs TRBV2 and TRBJ1-5; D is unclear. The CDR3 has 14 amino acids. Trimming shortened V by 2 bases and J by 6 bases, and 11 bases separated the two germline ends. CDR1 and CDR2 from the germline V gene are SNHLY and FYNNEI. The CDR3 region has the DNA TGTGCCAGCAGTGAAAATGGAGTAGGTCAGCCCCAGCATTTT. Translating gives CASSENGVGQPQHF. Supplemented by reference TRBV2 and TRBJ1-5, the full variable domain reads EPEVTQTPSHQVTQMGQEVILRCVPISNHLYFYWYRQILGQKVEFLVSFYNNEISEKSEIFDDQFSVERPDGSNFTLKIRSTKLEDSAMYFCASSENGVGQPQHFGDGTRLSIL.

V is TRBV10-3 and J is TRBJ1-1; TRBD1 aligns across 10 bases. The germline V gene encodes CDR1 ENHRY and CDR2 SYGVKD. The V and J ends lost 6 bases and 6 bases, in that order; junction bases with no gene match: 10. CDR3 length: 15 amino acids. CDR3 loop: CAISAPGQGHPEAFF. CDR3 nucleotides: TGTGCCATCAGCGCCCCGGGACAGGGGCATCCTGAAGCTTTCTTT.

The V call is TRBV27, the J call TRBJ2-5; no firm D call. Deletions cut 7 bases from V and 1 base from J, with 4 bases between. CDR1 is MNHEY and CDR2 is SMNVEV in the germline V gene (reference sequence). CDR3 length equals 11 residues. CDR3 coding DNA: TGTGCCAGCAATGTCCAAGAGACCCAGTACTTC. It specifies CASNVQETQYF.

This clone was picked up one time. The chain has TRBV6-4 and TRBJ2-6; TRBD1 matches 7 bases. The junction had 8 bases not matched to a gene; V was cut back by 6 bases and J by 0 bases. Per germline, CDR1 MRHNA and CDR2 SNTAGT. The CDR3 is 17 residues long. The CDR3 sequence: CASSIQGPYSGANVLTF. Here the CDR3 DNA reads TGTGCCAGCAGCATACAGGGGCCCTACTCTGGGGCCAACGTCCTGACTTTC.

The V and J genes are TRBV6-5 and TRBJ1-1; 7 bases fit TRBD1. This CDR3 has 14 amino acids. Germline V gene lookup returns CDR1 MNHEY and CDR2 SVGAGI. The ends lost 8 bases at V and 5 bases at J; junction bases unmatched: 11. The CDR3 sequence: CASGIYRGWTEAFF. CDR3 in DNA: TGTGCCAGCGGTATATACAGGGGATGGACTGAAGCTTTCTTT.

The J gene is TRBJ2-3, the V gene TRBV7-8; 9 nucleotides agree with TRBD2. The CDR3 covers 20 residues. Germline CDR1 reads SGHVS; CDR2 reads FQNEAQ. After removal of 5 bases from V and 0 bases from J, the junction contained 18 bases not matched to a gene. CDR3 loop: CASSPGQKAGGRGSTDTQYF. In nucleotides, the CDR3 is TGTGCCAGCAGCCCGGGACAGAAAGCGGGAGGTCGCGGGAGCACAGATACGCAGTATTTT.

The CDR3 coding sequence is TGTGCCTGGGTCCGGGACAGTAGCACAGATACGCAGTATTTT. This sequence encodes CAWVRDSSTDTQYF. The V gene is TRBV30, the J gene TRBJ2-3; 7 bases map to TRBD1. The CDR3 extends over 14 amino acids. With 5 bases clipped from V and 0 bases from J, the junction kept 5 bases outside the gene matches. Germline V CDR1 and CDR2: GTSNPN, SVGIG (reference sequence).

For the CDR3, the DNA is TGTGCCAGCAGCCCACTACTAGCGGGGGCTTACTCCTACGAGCAGTACTTC. Translation gives CASSPLLAGAYSYEQYF. The chain joins TRBV7-3 to TRBJ2-7; 11 nucleotides match TRBD2. The germline gives CDR1 SGHTA, CDR2 FQGTGA. The CDR3 contains 17 residues. Losses at the gene ends were 5 bases for V and 0 bases for J; bases not matched to a gene: 9. The full variable domain, in which reference TRBV7-3 and TRBJ2-7 provide the parts outside the CDR3, is GAGVSQTPSNKVTEKGKYVELRCDPISGHTALYWYRQSLGQGPEFLIYFQGTGAADDSGLPNDRFFAVRPEGSVSTLKIQRTERGDSAVYLCASSPLLAGAYSYEQYFGPGTRLTVT.

V is TRBV5-1 and J is TRBJ2-1; perhaps TRBD2 as D (5 bases). Germline lookup yields CDR1 SGHRS and CDR2 YFSETQ. The CDR3 totals 16 residues. V lost 0 bases and J 0 bases, leaving 10 bases between the germline ends. CDR3 region: CASSLGGQSSYNEQFF. CDR3 in DNA: TGCGCCAGCAGCTTGGGAGGGCAGAGCTCCTACAATGAGCAGTTCTTC. Complete variable domain (other parts from reference TRBV5-1 and TRBJ2-1): KAGVTQTPRYLIKTRGQQVTLSCSPISGHRSVSWYQQTPGQGLQFLFEYFSETQRNKGNFPGRFSGRQFSNSRSEMNVSTLELGDSALYLCASSLGGQSSYNEQFFGPGTRLTVL.

The chain's CDR3 is CASSLSRRGPYYYYEQYF. DNA for the CDR3: TGTGCCAGCAGTTTATCCCGCAGGGGCCCTTACTACTACTACGAGCAGTACTTC. The chain uses TRBV27 and TRBJ2-7; D perhaps matches TRBD1 (6 bases). The V gene lost 0 bases and the J gene lost 3 bases, with 21 bases spanning the gap. The CDR3 consists of 18 residues. Germline V gives CDR1 MNHEY, CDR2 SMNVEV (reference sequence).

The rearrangement joins TRBV10-3 to TRBJ1-2, with a weak D call TRBD1 (6 bases). The CDR3 runs 14 residues. V lost 3 bases to trimming and J lost 8 bases, with 16 bases between them. CDR1 is ENHRY and CDR2 is SYGVKD in the germline V gene. CDR3 nucleotide sequence: TGTGCCATCAGTGACCAATCGACAGGATACGGCTACACCTTC. The encoded protein is CAISDQSTGYGYTF.

This sequence joins TRBV4-1 and TRBJ2-2; 12 bases agree with TRBD2. The V gene end was trimmed by 4 bases and the J gene end by 6 bases; junction bases not matched to a gene: 9. This CDR3 is 17 amino acids long. Germline values: CDR1 MGHRA, CDR2 YSYEKL. CDR3 in DNA: TGCGCCAGCAGCCCTACCTTGACTAGCGGGAGTTCCGGGGAGCTGTTTTTT. Translation gives CASSPTLTSGSSGELFF.

This clone was counted once. The rearrangement uses TRBV5-1 and TRBJ1-1; 7 bases are a match to TRBD1. From germline, CDR1 is SGHRS and CDR2 YFSETQ. The CDR3 loop spans 18 amino acids. V trimming: 2 bases; J trimming: 2 bases; junction bases outside the gene matches: 15. This CDR3 is CASSLTGTANILNTEAFF. DNA for the CDR3: TGCGCCAGCAGCTTAACCGGGACAGCGAACATCCTAAACACTGAAGCTTTCTTT.

This chain joins TRBV7-9 and TRBJ1-6; 11 nucleotides line up with TRBD1. J lost 8 bases, V lost 1 base, and 1 base had no gene match. CDR1 and CDR2 (germline): SEHNR, FQNEAQ (reference sequence). This CDR3 has 15 amino acids. The CDR3 DNA reads as TGTGCCAGCAGCTTAGGGGACAGGGGGGATTCACCCCTCCACTTT. This gives the protein CASSLGDRGDSPLHF.

The V gene is TRBV7-9, the J gene TRBJ1-2; D might be TRBD1 (6 bases). The V end lost 2 bases, the J end lost 7 bases, and 8 bases lay between the germline ends. CDR3 length: 12 residues. The germline CDR1 and CDR2 sequences are SEHNR and FQNEAQ (reference sequence). As DNA, the CDR3 is TGTGCCAGCAGCTTAACAGGGCGTGGCTACACCTTC. Its translation is CASSLTGRGYTF.